This T cell receptor beta chain was profiled in a study of tumor-infiltrating lymphocytes in primary liver carcinoma. This clonotype was seen at least ten times. TCR beta cDNA was made from 400 to 500 ng total RNA with a constant-region primer. Three rounds of nested multiplex PCR with slightly modified ARM-PCR produced TCR beta libraries. The study ran its first two PCR rounds for 9 to 10 cycles each, using TRBV1-TRBV30 forward primers and a C-beta reverse primer. TCRdb redid the calling of the multiplex PCR reads with MiXCR, one entry per CDR3 protein. This table holds tens of thousands of distinct CDR3 sequences, just over 70% found once. Germline V gene lookup returns CDR1 GTSNPN and CDR2 SVGIG (reference sequence). Trimming cost V 0 bases and J 1 base; bases outside gene matches: 0. The CDR3 is 14 amino acids. The tissue used was unsorted bulk material of roughly 17-33 mg. RNA and DNA were co-extracted from it with the AllPrep DNA/RNA mini kit.

Source material: liver tumor tissue from sampling region 5. Subset of the sample: tumor region T5, tumor centre. This clonotype originated in a man aged 40-50 years with primary liver carcinoma and hepatitis B virus infection. The genes are TRBV30 and TRBJ1-1; TRBD1 agrees at 9 bases. The chain's CDR3 is CAWSVGQGNTEAFF. The CDR3 DNA reads as TGTGCCTGGAGTGTGGGACAGGGGAACACTGAAGCTTTCTTT.